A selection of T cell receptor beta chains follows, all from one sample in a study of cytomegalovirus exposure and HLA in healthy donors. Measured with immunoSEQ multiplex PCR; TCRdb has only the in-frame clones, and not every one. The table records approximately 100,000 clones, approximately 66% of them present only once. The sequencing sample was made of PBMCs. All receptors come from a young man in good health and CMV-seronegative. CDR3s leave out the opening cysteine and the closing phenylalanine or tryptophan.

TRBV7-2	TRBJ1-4	ASSHLAREKLF
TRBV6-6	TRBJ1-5	ASSLPPGQNNQPQH
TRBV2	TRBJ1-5	ASSEGAGGPQH
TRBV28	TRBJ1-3	ASSELGQLGGNTIY
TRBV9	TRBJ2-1	ASSVRDISYNEQF
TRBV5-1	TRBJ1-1	ASSSPGSDLSRTEAF
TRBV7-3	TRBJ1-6	ASSRSPGQGNSPLH
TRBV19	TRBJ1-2	ASSPTGWDGYT
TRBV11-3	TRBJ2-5	ASSLGSGVETQY
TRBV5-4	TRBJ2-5	ASSLSDSGRETQY
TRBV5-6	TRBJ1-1	ASTAPRTGDVEAF
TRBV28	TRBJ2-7	ASYTPGQGNYEQY
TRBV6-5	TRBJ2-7	ASSYTGTYEQY
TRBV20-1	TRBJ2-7	SAHQSGGQY
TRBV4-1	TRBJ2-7	ASSPREGLREQY
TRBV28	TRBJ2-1	ASSPEFGEQF
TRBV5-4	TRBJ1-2	ASSLLGSLVGYT
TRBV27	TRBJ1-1	ASAQGDRRDTEAF
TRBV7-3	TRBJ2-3	ASSSTTATDTQY
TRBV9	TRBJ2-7	ASSVAGGDYEQY
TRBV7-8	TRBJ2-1	ASSLGGGNEQF
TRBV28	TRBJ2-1	ASSLVSSGFSSYNEQF
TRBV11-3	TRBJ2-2	ASSPVRTGGELF
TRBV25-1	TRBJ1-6	ASRKGNSPLH
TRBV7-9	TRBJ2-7	ASSPPDYRGLGYEQY
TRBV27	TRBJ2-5	ASSGSGETQY
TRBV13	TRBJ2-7	ASSLTGYEQY
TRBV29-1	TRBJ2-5	SVEDRGQETQY
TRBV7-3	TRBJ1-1	ASSPTGPSEAF
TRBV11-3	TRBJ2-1	ASSDGTRNEQF
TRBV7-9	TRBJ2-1	ASSLARGQSNEQF
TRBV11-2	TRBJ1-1	ASSPQVVRVAF
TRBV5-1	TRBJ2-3	ASTGDTQY
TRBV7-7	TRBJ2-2	ASRNERGELF
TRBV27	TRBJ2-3	ASTRTEGLRLGTDTQY
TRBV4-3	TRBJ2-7	ASSQDLRAPTPEQY
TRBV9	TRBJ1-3	ASSAQQGWVNTIY
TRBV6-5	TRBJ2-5	ASSSFGGKETQY
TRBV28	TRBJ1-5	ASSLWTGELNQPQH
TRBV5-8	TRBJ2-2	ASSPGTATGELF
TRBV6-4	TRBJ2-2	ASSDSGTSGPGELF
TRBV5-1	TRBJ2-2	ASSLDRVAGELF
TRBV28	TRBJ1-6	ASSPGIAVSPLH
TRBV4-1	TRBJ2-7	ASSQGYGTGYEQY
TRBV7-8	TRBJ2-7	ASSLNRGRIVYEQY
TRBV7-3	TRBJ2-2	VSSLLAGGFGELF
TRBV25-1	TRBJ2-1	ASMASRLAGVQNEQF
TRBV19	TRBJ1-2	ATTLGGPANYGYT
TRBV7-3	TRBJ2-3	ASSSGLAGGEDTQY
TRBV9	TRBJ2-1	ASSSQPGLGSYNEQF
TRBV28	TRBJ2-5	ASSFLQGAQETQY
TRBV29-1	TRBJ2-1	SVPTSGYNEQF
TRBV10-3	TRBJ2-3	AISESGGAEDTQY
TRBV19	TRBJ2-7	ASSEPFRGTYEQY
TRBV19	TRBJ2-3	ASSAPGHTQY
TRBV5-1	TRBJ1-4	ASSSMGLVYEKLF
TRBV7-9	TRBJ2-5	ASSQGTETQY
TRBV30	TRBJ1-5	AWGNRGRHQPQH
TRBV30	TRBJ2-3	ACTGTSGGEGADTQY